This TCR beta chain was sequenced in a study of metastatic and nonmetastatic thyroid tumors. Turning to the study itself: Comparative analysis of repertoires was undertaken across blood and tumor or nodule tissue obtained from malignant and benign thyroid patients. Broader study findings: For both blood and tumor, malignant thyroid tumors reportedly showed significantly higher TCR beta diversity than benign nodules did.

Treatment of any kind had been given to no patient before thyroid surgery. Germline lookup yields CDR1 MNHNS and CDR2 SASEGT. The CDR3 is 14 amino acids. J was trimmed by 4 bases and V by 6 bases; bases with no gene match: 5. TCRdb used MiXCR to call clones anew from the PCR reads. This table holds 30,000 to 45,000 clones, more than 20% found once. A few counts support this clone. Its antigen is still unknown. V usage is TRBV6-1 and J usage is TRBJ2-3; 9 nucleotides align to TRBD2. Sequences were obtained from blood. The receptor was isolated from a female donor with papillary thyroid cancer or a benign thyroid nodule (not recorded which). Some clones in this sample may be carry-over from other donors' samples. The chain's CDR3 is CASRQAGGSDTQYF. Here the CDR3 DNA reads TGTGCCAGCAGACAAGCGGGAGGTTCAGATACGCAGTATTTT.